A single sample is the source of the 2 T cell receptor beta chains below, sequenced in a study of blood T cell repertoires in COVID-19 (dated by TCRdb to 2019 to 2021). Receptor libraries were prepared by the immunoSEQ multiplex PCR assay. TCRdb took over this immuneACCESS table, retaining in-frame rearrangements with V and J assigned. Such tables are incomplete; in checked studies, under half of the missing clones stem from an unresolved V gene, and the remainder is unexplained. The sample table holds hundreds of thousands of clones, of which approximately 90% were seen once. Less than 0.95% of the sample is in the top ten clones. Material for sequencing was peripheral blood. Source of these receptors: a man younger than 35 with COVID-19, enrolled during active disease.

This clone was picked up one time. This sequence joins TRBV2 and TRBJ2-3; TRBD2 matches 15 bases. CDR1 is SNHLY, CDR2 FYNNEI, per germline. This CDR3 has 16 residues. V was clipped by 7 bases and J by 4 bases; unmatched bases: 6. CDR3 residues: CASIRTSGRAPDTQYF. CDR3 nucleotide sequence: TGTGCCAGCATAAGGACTAGCGGGAGGGCCCCAGATACGCAGTATTTT. Using reference TRBV2 and TRBJ2-3 for the parts outside the CDR3, the full variable domain is EPEVTQTPSHQVTQMGQEVILRCVPISNHLYFYWYRQILGQKVEFLVSFYNNEISEKSEIFDDQFSVERPDGSNFTLKIRSTKLEDSAMYFCASIRTSGRAPDTQYFGPGTRLTVL.

This sequence joins TRBV5-5 and TRBJ2-1; TRBD1 aligns across 7 bases. CDR1 and CDR2 from the germline V gene are SGHKS and YYEKEE (reference sequence). V gave up 0 bases and J gave up 6 bases; unmatched junction bases: 6. The CDR3 totals 15 residues. The CDR3 bases are TGTGCCAGCAGCTTGGGGTGGGCAGGGGGCAATGAGCAGTTCTTC. It yields the protein CASSLGWAGGNEQFF.